The rows below give T cell receptor beta chains drawn from one sample of a study of Graves' ophthalmopathy and Graves' hyperthyroidism. TCRdb re-analysed the multiplex PCR reads in MiXCR, keeping a single row per CDR3 protein. The sample holds about 740,000 distinct CDR3 sequences, roughly 41% seen once. The sample comprised peripheral blood. These receptors originate from an adult man with Graves' ophthalmopathy. Each CDR3 is given with its conserved first and last residue. D genes are given only for firm matches. Size is stated for part of the rows, as once, few or many counts, or as a class when the clone is expanded.

j_call d_call clone_size v_call cdr3_nt cdr3_aa
TRBJ1-2 TRBD1 - TRBV7-9 TGTGCCAGCAGCCCCCGGGGACAGGAACATGGCTACACCTTC CASSPRGQEHGYTF
TRBJ1-5 - many TRBV24-1 TGTGCCACCAGCCCGGGAAGAAGCAATCAGCCCCAGCATTTT CATSPGRSNQPQHF
TRBJ1-2 TRBD1 many TRBV29-1 TGCAGCGTTGAAGATCTCCCCAGACAGGGCTATGGCTACACCTTC CSVEDLPRQGYGYTF
TRBJ1-1 - - TRBV15 TGTGCCACCAGCAGAGTGGGTGGCAGGCGCACTGAAGCTTTCTTT CATSRVGGRRTEAFF
TRBJ2-7 TRBD1 - TRBV2 TGTGCCAGCAGCCGGGACAGAGCGAGTAACTACGAGCAGTACTTC CASSRDRASNYEQYF
TRBJ2-2 - - TRBV7-9 TGTGCCAGCAGTTGGTACAGGGAGAGCACCGGGGAGCTGTTTTTT CASSWYRESTGELFF
TRBJ2-3 TRBD1 few TRBV2 TGTGCCAGCTGTCCCGGGACAGGGCTCGGTGGCCACACAGATACGCAGTATTTT CASCPGTGLGGHTDTQYF
TRBJ1-2 - - TRBV15 TGTGCCACCAGCAGAGGGTACGGCGGCTACACCTTC CATSRGYGGYTF
TRBJ2-7 TRBD1 few TRBV6-1 TGTGCCAGCAGGGGGACAGCATCCTTCGGGCAGTACTTC CASRGTASFGQYF
TRBJ1-1 - - TRBV7-9 TGTGCCAGCAGCTTAGCCACAGGTTGGGCCACTGAAGCTTTCTTT CASSLATGWATEAFF
TRBJ2-7 - many TRBV15 TGTGCCACCAGCAGAGATCGCAGGGGCTACTACGAGCAGTACTTC CATSRDRRGYYEQYF
TRBJ1-3 - many TRBV7-7 TGTGCTAGCAGTCAGGGGAGAGGAAACACCATATATTTT CASSQGRGNTIYF
TRBJ1-1 - - TRBV7-9 TGTGCCAGCAGCTGGAACAGCCTTGAAGCTTTCTTT CASSWNSLEAFF
TRBJ2-5 TRBD1 - TRBV7-3 TGTGCCAGCAGCACGCCGGACAGGGTTGATCAAGAGACCCAGTACTTC CASSTPDRVDQETQYF
TRBJ1-2 - many TRBV2 TGTGCCAGCAGTGGGGGACAAAGGTTCTATGGCTACACCTTC CASSGGQRFYGYTF
TRBJ2-7 TRBD2 - TRBV20-1 TGCAGTGCTAGAGCGCTAGCGGGGGGCCACGAGCAGTACTTC CSARALAGGHEQYF
TRBJ1-3 - few TRBV7-9 TGTGCCAGCAGCTTGGGGGGGTCTCCTGGAAACACCATATATTTT CASSLGGSPGNTIYF
TRBJ2-5 - - TRBV28 TGTGCCAGCAGTTTAGAAGGCCCGTGGAAGACCCAGTACTTC CASSLEGPWKTQYF
TRBJ2-7 - - TRBV7-9 TGTGCCAGCAGCATCGGGTCCTACGAGCAGTACTTC CASSIGSYEQYF
TRBJ2-5 TRBD2 many TRBV20-1 TGCAGTGCTAGAGTCGCGTCGGGAGGCCTGGAGACCCAGTACTTC CSARVASGGLETQYF
TRBJ1-4 - few TRBV2 TGTGCCAGCAGCCGGTCCTTCGTCCCGGGCGAGAATGAAAAACTGTTTTTT CASSRSFVPGENEKLFF
TRBJ2-2 TRBD1 - TRBV5-1 TGCGCCAGCAGCTCAAATGACAGGGGGCGCGGCGGGGAGCTGTTTTTT CASSSNDRGRGGELFF
TRBJ1-2 TRBD1 many TRBV10-3 TGTGCCATCAGCGCAGACAGGGTTGAGAACTATGGCTACACCTTC CAISADRVENYGYTF
TRBJ1-2 - - TRBV29-1 TGCAGCGCCCAGGGGAGTGGCTACACCTTC CSAQGSGYTF
TRBJ2-7 - many TRBV20-1 TGCAGCCCTTCCCAGCCGAGCCGTGGCGAGCAGTACTTC CSPSQPSRGEQYF
TRBJ1-1 - many TRBV29-1 TGCAGCGTAGCTCGCAGCCCGATTATGAACACTGAAGCTTTCTTT CSVARSPIMNTEAFF
TRBJ1-1 - - TRBV20-1 TGCAGTGCTAGAGTCGCAGTCGCGGGGGATGCGGTACTCCAAGCTTTCTTT CSARVAVAGDAVLQAFF
TRBJ1-3 - many TRBV10-2 TGCGCCAGCAGTGAGTCGGTCGGGATGGGAAACACCATATATTTT CASSESVGMGNTIYF
TRBJ1-5 TRBD1 many TRBV12-3/TRBV12-4 TGTGCCAGCGGGGACAGGGGACAGCCCCAGCATTTT CASGDRGQPQHF
TRBJ1-2 - many TRBV2 TGTGCCAGCAAAGACCTCTATGGCTACACCTTC CASKDLYGYTF
TRBJ2-7 - - TRBV25-1 TGTGCCAGCAGTGAAGTCATGAGATCCTACGAGCAGTACTTC CASSEVMRSYEQYF
TRBJ2-5 TRBD2 - TRBV6-1 TGTGCCAGCAGTGAAGTCGGGACTAGCGACCTGAGAAGGGAAGAGACCCAGTACTTC CASSEVGTSDLRREETQYF
TRBJ2-2 TRBD2 - TRBV7-9 TGTGCCAGTACCACGGAGACTAGCGGGGGGATCACCGGGGAGCTGTTTTTT CASTTETSGGITGELFF
TRBJ2-5 - few TRBV10-3 TGTGCCGTACCGGGAGACAAGACCCAGTACTTC CAVPGDKTQYF
TRBJ2-7 TRBD1 - TRBV20-1 TGCAGTGCTAGTGGACAGGGGGTGGTCTACGAGCAGTACTTC CSASGQGVVYEQYF
TRBJ1-4 - many TRBV25-1 TGTGCCAGCAGTGGATTCAGGGGAGGAGGTGAAAAACTGTTTTTT CASSGFRGGGEKLFF
TRBJ2-2 TRBD1 - TRBV25-1 TGTGCCAGTAGTATAGGGACAGGCCTGAACACCGGGGAGCTGTTTTTT CASSIGTGLNTGELFF
TRBJ1-6 TRBD1 - TRBV30 TGTGCCTGGACGGGACAGGCCAATTCACCCCTCCACTTT CAWTGQANSPLHF